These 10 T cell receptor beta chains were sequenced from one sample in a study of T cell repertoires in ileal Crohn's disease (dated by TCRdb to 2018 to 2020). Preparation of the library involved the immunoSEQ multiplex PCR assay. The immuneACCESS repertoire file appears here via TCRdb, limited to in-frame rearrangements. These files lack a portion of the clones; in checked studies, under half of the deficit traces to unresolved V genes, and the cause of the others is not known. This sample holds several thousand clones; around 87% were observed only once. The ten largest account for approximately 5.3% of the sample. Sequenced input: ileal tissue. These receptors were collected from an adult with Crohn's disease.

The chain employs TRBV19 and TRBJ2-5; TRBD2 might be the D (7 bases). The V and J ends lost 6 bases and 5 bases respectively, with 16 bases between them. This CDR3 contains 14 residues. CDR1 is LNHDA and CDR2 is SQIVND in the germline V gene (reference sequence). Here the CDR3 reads CASRRRGAWETQYF. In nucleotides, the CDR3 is TGTGCCAGTAGGCGTCGGGGGGCTTGGGAGACCCAGTACTTC.

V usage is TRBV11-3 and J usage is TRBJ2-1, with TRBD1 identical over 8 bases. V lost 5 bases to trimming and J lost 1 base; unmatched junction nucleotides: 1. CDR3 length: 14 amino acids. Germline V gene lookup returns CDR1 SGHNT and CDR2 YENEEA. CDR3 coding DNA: TGTGCCAGCAGCCGACAGGGGTCCTACAATGAGCAGTTCTTC. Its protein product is CASSRQGSYNEQFF.

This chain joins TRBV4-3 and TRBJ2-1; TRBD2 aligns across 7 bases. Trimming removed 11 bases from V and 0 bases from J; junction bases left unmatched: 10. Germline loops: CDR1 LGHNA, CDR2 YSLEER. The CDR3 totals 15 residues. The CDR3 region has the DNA TGCGCCGCCGGACTAGATTTCGGCTCCTACAATGAGCAGTTCTTC. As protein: CAAGLDFGSYNEQFF.

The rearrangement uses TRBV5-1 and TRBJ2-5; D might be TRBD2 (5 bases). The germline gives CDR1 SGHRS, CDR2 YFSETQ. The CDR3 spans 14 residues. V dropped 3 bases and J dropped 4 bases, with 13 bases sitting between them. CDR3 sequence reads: CASSSRAEGETQYF. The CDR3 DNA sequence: TGCGCCAGCAGCTCCCGGGCCGAGGGAGAGACCCAGTACTTC.

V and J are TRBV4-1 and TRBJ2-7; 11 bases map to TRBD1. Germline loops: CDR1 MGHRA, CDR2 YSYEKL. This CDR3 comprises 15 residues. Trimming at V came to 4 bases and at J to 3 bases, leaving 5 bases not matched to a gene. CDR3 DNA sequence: TGCGCCAGCAGCCCCTCGGACAGGGGGCTCTACGAGCAGTACTTC. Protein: CASSPSDRGLYEQYF.

The CDR3 loop reads CASSYGGGRAYEQYF. The CDR3 region has the DNA TGTGCCAGCAGTTACGGCGGGGGCCGAGCCTACGAGCAGTACTTC. The chain has TRBV6-6 and TRBJ2-7; D might be TRBD2 (7 bases). Per germline, CDR1 MNHNY and CDR2 SVGAGI (reference sequence). This CDR3 has 15 amino acids. V was cut by 2 bases and J by 2 bases, with 13 bases left in between.

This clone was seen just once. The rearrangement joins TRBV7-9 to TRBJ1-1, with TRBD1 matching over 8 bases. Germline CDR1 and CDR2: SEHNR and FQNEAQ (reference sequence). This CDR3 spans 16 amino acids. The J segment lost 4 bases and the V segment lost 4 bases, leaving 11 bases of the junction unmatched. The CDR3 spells CASSSRTGSDGTEAFF. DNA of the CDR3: TGTGCCAGCAGCTCACGGACAGGGAGCGACGGCACTGAAGCTTTCTTT.

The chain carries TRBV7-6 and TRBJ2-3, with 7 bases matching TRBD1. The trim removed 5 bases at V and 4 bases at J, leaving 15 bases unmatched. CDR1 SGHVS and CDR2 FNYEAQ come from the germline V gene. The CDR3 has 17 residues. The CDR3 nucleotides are TGTGCCAGCAGCGTAAAGATAGGGACAGATTTTGCAGATACGCAGTATTTT. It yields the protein CASSVKIGTDFADTQYF.

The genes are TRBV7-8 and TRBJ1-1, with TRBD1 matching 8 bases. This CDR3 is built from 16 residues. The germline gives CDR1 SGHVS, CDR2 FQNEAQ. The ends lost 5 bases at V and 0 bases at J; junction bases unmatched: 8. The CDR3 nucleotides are TGTGCCAGCAGCCCGAGACAGGGGTCCATGAACACTGAAGCTTTCTTT. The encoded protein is CASSPRQGSMNTEAFF.

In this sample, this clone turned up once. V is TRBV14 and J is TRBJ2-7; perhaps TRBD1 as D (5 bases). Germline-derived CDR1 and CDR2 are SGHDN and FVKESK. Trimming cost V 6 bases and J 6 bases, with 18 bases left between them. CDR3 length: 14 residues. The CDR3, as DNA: TGTGCCAGCAGGGCGGAGTTTCAGGGATCCGAGCAGTACTTC. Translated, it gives CASRAEFQGSEQYF.